Below, 4 T cell receptor beta chains from the same sample are listed, as sequenced in a study of OX40 agonist ivuxolimab in advanced cancers. Produced via immunoSEQ multiplex PCR; TCRdb's table is partial and in-frame only. The table lists some 95,000 clones, around 88% of them singletons. The sequencing used CD4+ or CD8+ T cells sorted from blood, collected in a trial of the OX40 agonist ivuxolimab. The source of these receptors is an adult with an advanced solid tumor such as melanoma, head and neck, liver or kidney cancer.

The chain couples TRBV7-2 to TRBJ2-3; 8 nucleotides line up with TRBD2. With 7 bases clipped from V and 2 bases from J, the junction kept 5 bases outside the gene matches. The CDR3 has 14 residues. Germline-derived CDR1 and CDR2 are SGHTA and FQGNSA. As DNA, the CDR3 is TGTGCCAGCACCGCGGGGGGCCTCACAGATACGCAGTATTTT. Its translation is CASTAGGLTDTQYF.

The chain combines TRBV7-9 with TRBJ2-7, with 8 bases aligning to TRBD2. The germline gives CDR1 SEHNR, CDR2 FQNEAQ (reference sequence). The trim removed 7 bases at V and 3 bases at J, leaving 8 bases unmatched. The CDR3 is 14 amino acids. The CDR3 spells CASNQGLVNYEQYF. The CDR3 DNA sequence: TGTGCCAGCAACCAGGGACTAGTGAACTACGAGCAGTACTTC.

The V gene is TRBV7-8, the J gene TRBJ2-1; 7 bases are a match to TRBD1. V lost 4 bases and J lost 3; bases outside the gene matches: 3. Per germline, CDR1 SGHVS and CDR2 FQNEAQ. The CDR3 runs to 14 residues. The CDR3 bases are TGTGCCAGCAGCTCAGACAGGGTCTACAATGAGCAGTTCTTC. Translated: CASSSDRVYNEQFF.

This clone was found once. J is TRBJ2-5 and V is TRBV28; the D is unclear. CDR3 length: 14 residues. The germline CDR1 and CDR2 sequences are MDHEN and SYDVKM. In nucleotides, the CDR3 is TGTGGGTCCGGGCTGGCTTCCCTCGGAGAGACCCAGTACTTC. Translation gives CGSGLASLGETQYF. Full variable domain (missing parts from reference TRBV28 and TRBJ2-5): DVKVTQSSRYLVKRTGEKVFLECVQDMDHENMFWYRQDPGLGLRLIYFSYDVKMKEKGDIPEGYSVSREKKERFSLILESASTNQTSMYLCGSGLASLGETQYFGPGTRLLVL.